This T cell receptor beta chain originates from a study of identifying expanded T cells in peripheral blood. Notes on this clone: Its antigen remains unidentified.

Using immunoSEQ multiplex PCR, the repertoire was profiled, and TCRdb retains in-frame clones only, with some absent. Of 100,000 to 110,000 clones listed, 80% to 90% were seen once; the top ten hold around 5%. The length of the CDR3 is 14 residues. Germline V gene lookup returns CDR1 LNHDA and CDR2 SQIVND (reference sequence). Study observations and caveats: Clone count variance between roughly two-week samples rose with total template count.

The genes are TRBV19 and TRBJ2-5, with D uncertain. The assigned J gene may be wrong: the sequence end matches TRBJ2-7 better. Sequencing was done on a sample of blood. This receptor was taken from a person aged 18 to 75 in good health. The CDR3 DNA sequence: TGTGCCAGTAGTATCATACTGGGTACCTACGAGCAGTACTTC. Residues: CASSIILGTYEQYF.